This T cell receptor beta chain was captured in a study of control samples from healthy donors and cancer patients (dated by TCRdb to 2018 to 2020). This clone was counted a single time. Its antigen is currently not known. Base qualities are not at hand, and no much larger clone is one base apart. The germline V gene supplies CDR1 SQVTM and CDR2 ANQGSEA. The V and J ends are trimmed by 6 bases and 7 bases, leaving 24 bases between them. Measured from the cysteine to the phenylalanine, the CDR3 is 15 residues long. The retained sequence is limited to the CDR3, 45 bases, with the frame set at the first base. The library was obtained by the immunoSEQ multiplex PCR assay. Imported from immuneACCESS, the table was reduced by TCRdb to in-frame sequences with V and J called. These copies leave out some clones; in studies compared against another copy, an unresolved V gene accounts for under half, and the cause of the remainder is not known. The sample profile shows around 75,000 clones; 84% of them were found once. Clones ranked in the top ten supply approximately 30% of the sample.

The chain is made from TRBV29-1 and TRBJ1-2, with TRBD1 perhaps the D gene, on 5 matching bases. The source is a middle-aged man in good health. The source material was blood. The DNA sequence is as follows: TGCAGCGTCCAGTCGGGGGGAGCCCACGTGGGTGGCTACACCTTC. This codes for CSVQSGGAHVGGYTF.